Sequencing of this T cell receptor beta chain was carried out in a study of regulatory T cells in long-lasting Graves disease. General study findings and limits: Persistent disease favored TRBV28, TRBJ1-2 and TRBJ2-5.

Sample time point: newly diagnosed GD, antithyroid drugs for less than 3 months. From PBMCs, RNA was extracted and then used to make the TCR library. Looked up from germline, CDR1 is DFQATT and CDR2 is SNEGSKA (reference sequence). The V and J ends lost 5 bases and 8 bases, in that order; junction bases with no gene match: 16. The CDR3 spans 16 residues. TCR beta libraries were built with iRepertoire HTBI primers and Arm-PCR of CDR3 regions. TCRdb used MiXCR to reprocess the multiplex PCR reads, holding one entry per CDR3 protein. The profile shows fewer than 500,000 distinct CDR3 sequences, 16% of them singletons. Points on this clonotype: Its specificity is not known. Since a much larger clone is just one base distant, this may be a read error.

This sample also appeared in a second study, on T cells in Graves' hyperthyroidism and ophthalmopathy. From that second work: Most thyroid clonotypes with frequency above 0.001 were detected in blood.

The TCR sequence derives from a man aged 40-49 years with Graves disease. This chain links TRBV20-1 with TRBJ2-1; 9 nucleotides align to TRBD2. Sequencing used peripheral blood mononuclear cells (PBMCs), obtained at new diagnosis, from a patient treated with antithyroid drugs. DNA of the CDR3: TGCAGTGCTCCCCGGGGTGGGCTAGCGGGAAGTGATGAGCAGTTCTTC. Translation: CSAPRGGLAGSDEQFF.